A selection of T cell receptor beta chains follows, all from one sample in a study of response to subunit inactivated influenza vaccine. TCRdb independently ran MiXCR on the RT-PCR reads; one entry per CDR3 protein. Of hundreds of thousands of distinct CDR3 sequences in the sample, about a sixth were seen once. The starting material was PBMCs from blood, obtained approximately 13 days after vaccination. These receptors all stem from a man aged 50 or older who received an inactivated influenza vaccine. CDR3s include the opening cysteine and the closing phenylalanine or tryptophan.

j_call: TRBJ2-7
v_call: TRBV4-3
cdr3_aa: CASSQEVAGGVEQYF

j_call: TRBJ2-2
v_call: TRBV7-9
cdr3_aa: CASSSDWATGELFF

j_call: TRBJ2-5
v_call: TRBV12-3/TRBV12-4
cdr3_aa: CASSISGGETQYF

j_call: TRBJ2-7
v_call: TRBV7-2
cdr3_aa: CASSATTGLTYEQYF

j_call: TRBJ1-1
v_call: TRBV28
cdr3_aa: CASKFGGLEAFF

j_call: TRBJ1-1
v_call: TRBV10-3
cdr3_aa: CAISGGPGTANTEAFF

j_call: TRBJ2-3
v_call: TRBV20-1
cdr3_aa: CSATQRGNTQYF

j_call: TRBJ2-7
v_call: TRBV11-2
cdr3_aa: CASSLRRDPSYEQYF

j_call: TRBJ2-7
v_call: TRBV5-6
cdr3_aa: CASSLEGYGMYEQYF

j_call: TRBJ2-1
v_call: TRBV7-8
cdr3_aa: CASSPRVGERKVWQFF

j_call: TRBJ2-1
v_call: TRBV5-1
cdr3_aa: CASSLGGDMYVQFF

j_call: TRBJ2-3
v_call: TRBV6-1
cdr3_aa: CASSPRRGGSTDTQYF

j_call: TRBJ1-2
v_call: TRBV3-1
cdr3_aa: CASSQDRKAGYTF

j_call: TRBJ1-1
v_call: TRBV7-9
cdr3_aa: CASSTTGTGTMYTEAFF

j_call: TRBJ2-1
v_call: TRBV11-2
cdr3_aa: CASSLVSGSIDEQFF

j_call: TRBJ2-7
v_call: TRBV20-1
cdr3_aa: CSASPGVRYEQYF

j_call: TRBJ2-7
v_call: TRBV12-3/TRBV12-4
cdr3_aa: CASSLEGLIRDEQYF

j_call: TRBJ2-1
v_call: TRBV12-3/TRBV12-4
cdr3_aa: CASSLETGRQHNEQFF

j_call: TRBJ2-7
v_call: TRBV27
cdr3_aa: CASSYMGEQYF

j_call: TRBJ1-1
v_call: TRBV10-3
cdr3_aa: CAISDALMNTEAFF

j_call: TRBJ2-5
v_call: TRBV3-1
cdr3_aa: CASSRGTSQYF